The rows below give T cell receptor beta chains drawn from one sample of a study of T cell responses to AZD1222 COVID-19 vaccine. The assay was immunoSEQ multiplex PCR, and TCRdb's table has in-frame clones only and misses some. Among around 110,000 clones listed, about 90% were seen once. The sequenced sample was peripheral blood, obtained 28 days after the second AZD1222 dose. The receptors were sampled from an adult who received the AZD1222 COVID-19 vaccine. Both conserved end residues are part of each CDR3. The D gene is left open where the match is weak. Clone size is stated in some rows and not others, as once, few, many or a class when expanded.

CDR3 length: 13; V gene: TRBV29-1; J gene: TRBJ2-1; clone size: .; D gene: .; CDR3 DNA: TGCAGCGTTTTGCCGGGGTCATATGGTGAGCAGTTCTTC; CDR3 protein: CSVLPGSYGEQFF
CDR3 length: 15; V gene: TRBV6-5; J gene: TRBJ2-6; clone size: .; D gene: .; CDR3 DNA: TGTGCCAGCAGTTACAGTGTCTCTGGGGCCAACGTCCTGACTTTC; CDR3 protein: CASSYSVSGANVLTF
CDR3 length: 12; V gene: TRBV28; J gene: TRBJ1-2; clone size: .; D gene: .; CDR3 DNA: TGTGCCAGCAGTTTCCAAGACTATGGCTACACCTTC; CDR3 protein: CASSFQDYGYTF
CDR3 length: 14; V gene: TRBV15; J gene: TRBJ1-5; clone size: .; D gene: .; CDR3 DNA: TGTGCCACCAGCAGAGAACAGGGCGGACAGCCCCAGCATTTT; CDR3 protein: CATSREQGGQPQHF
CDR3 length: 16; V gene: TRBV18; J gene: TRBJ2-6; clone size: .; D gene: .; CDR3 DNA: TGTGCCAGCTCATCGGGACCTAGCTCTGGGGCCAACGTCCTGACTTTC; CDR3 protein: CASSSGPSSGANVLTF
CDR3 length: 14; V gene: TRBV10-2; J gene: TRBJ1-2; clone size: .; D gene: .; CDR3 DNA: TGCGCCAGCAGTGAGCCCAGGGTTTCGAGTGGCTACACCTTC; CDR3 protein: CASSEPRVSSGYTF
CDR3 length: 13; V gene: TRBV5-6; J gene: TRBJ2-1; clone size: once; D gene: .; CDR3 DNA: TGTGCCAGCACCTTTGGCGATTACAATGAGCAGTTCTTC; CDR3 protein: CASTFGDYNEQFF
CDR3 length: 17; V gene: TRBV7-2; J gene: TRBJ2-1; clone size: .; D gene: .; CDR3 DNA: TGTGCCAGCAGCGCGCAGACAGGAGGACCTATCTACAATGAGCAGTTCTTC; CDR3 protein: CASSAQTGGPIYNEQFF
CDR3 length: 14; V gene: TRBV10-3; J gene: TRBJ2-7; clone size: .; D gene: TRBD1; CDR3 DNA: TGTGCCATCAGTGAGCTTGACAGGGGAAGCGAGCAGTACTTC; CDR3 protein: CAISELDRGSEQYF
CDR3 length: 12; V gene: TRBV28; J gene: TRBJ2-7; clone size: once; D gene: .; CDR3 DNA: TGTGCCACCCAAGGGCCTTCCTTGGAGCAGTACTTC; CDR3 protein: CATQGPSLEQYF
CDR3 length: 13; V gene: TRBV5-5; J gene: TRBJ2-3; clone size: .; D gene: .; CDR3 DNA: TGTGCCAGCACCCGGACCGCAGTGGATACGCAGTATTTT; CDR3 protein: CASTRTAVDTQYF
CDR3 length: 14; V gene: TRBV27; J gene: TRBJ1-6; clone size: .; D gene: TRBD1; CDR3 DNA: TGTGCCAGCAGTTTTGGACAGGGGAATTCACCCCTCCACTTT; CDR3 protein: CASSFGQGNSPLHF
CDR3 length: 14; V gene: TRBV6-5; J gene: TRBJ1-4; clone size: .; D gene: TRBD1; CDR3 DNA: TGTGCCAGCAGGGGACAGGGGGCAAGGGAAAAACTGTTTTTT; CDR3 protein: CASRGQGAREKLFF
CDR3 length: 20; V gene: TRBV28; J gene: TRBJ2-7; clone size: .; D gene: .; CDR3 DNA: TGTGCCAGCAGAAAGCCGGGGATTCGTCGGGAGAACGAAAGCTCCTACGAGCAGTACTTC; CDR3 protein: CASRKPGIRRENESSYEQYF
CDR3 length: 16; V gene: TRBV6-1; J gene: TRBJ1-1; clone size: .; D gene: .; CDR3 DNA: TGTGCCAGCAGTGAAGTTTGGGGGCTCCTGAACACTGAAGCTTTCTTT; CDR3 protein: CASSEVWGLLNTEAFF
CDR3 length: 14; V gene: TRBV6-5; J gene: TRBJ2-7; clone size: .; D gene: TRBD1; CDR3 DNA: TGTGCCAGCAGATCCCGGGACAGCTCCTACGAGCAGTACTTC; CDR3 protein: CASRSRDSSYEQYF
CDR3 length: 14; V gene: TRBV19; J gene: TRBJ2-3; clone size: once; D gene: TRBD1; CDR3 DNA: TGTGCCAGTAGTGAGACAGGGGGCAAAGATACGCAGTATTTT; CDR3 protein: CASSETGGKDTQYF
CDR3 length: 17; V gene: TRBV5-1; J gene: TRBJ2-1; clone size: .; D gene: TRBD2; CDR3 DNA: TGCGCCAGCAGCCGATCCAGACTAGCGGGAGGGGGGAATGAGCAGTTCTTC; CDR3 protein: CASSRSRLAGGGNEQFF
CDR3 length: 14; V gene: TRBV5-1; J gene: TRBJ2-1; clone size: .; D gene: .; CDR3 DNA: TGCGCCAGCAGCTTGGGGACGGTGGGGAATGAGCAGTTCTTC; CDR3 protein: CASSLGTVGNEQFF
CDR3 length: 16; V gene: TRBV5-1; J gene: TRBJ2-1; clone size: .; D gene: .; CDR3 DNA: TGCGCCAGCAGCTTGGTTGGTAGCGGCACCTACAATGAGCAGTTCTTC; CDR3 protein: CASSLVGSGTYNEQFF
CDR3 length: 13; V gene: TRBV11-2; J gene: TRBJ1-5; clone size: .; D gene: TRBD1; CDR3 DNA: TGTGCCAGCAGCTTGGACAGGAATCAGCCCCAGCATTTT; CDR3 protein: CASSLDRNQPQHF
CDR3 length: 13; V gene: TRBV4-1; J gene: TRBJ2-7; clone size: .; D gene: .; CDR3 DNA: TGCGCCAGCAGCCAAGTTCCCACGTACGAGCAGTACTTC; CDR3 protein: CASSQVPTYEQYF
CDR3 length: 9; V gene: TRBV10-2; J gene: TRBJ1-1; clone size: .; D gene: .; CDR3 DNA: TGCGCCAGCGGGATGGGGGCTTTCTTT; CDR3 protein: CASGMGAFF
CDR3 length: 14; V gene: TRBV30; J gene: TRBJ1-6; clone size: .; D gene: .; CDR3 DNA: TGTGCCTGGAGTGTAGATTTTGGCCATTCACCCCTCCACTTT; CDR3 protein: CAWSVDFGHSPLHF
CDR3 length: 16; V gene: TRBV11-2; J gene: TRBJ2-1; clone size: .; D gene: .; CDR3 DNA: TGTGCCAGCAGCTTAGATATGGTCCAGTACTACAATGAGCAGTTCTTC; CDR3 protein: CASSLDMVQYYNEQFF
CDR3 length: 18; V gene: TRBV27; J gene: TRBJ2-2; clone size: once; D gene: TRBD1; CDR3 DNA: TGTGCCAGCAGCTCCAGCCGGAGGGACAGGTCCTTGACCGGGGAGCTGTTTTTT; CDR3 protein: CASSSSRRDRSLTGELFF
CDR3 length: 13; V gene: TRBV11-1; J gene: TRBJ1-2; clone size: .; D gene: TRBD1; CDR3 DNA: TGTGCCAGCAGCCCGGGACAGGATAATGGCTACACCTTC; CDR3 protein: CASSPGQDNGYTF
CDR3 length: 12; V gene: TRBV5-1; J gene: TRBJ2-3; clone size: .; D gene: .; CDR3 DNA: TGCGCCAGCAGCCCAGGCACAGATACGCAGTATTTT; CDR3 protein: CASSPGTDTQYF
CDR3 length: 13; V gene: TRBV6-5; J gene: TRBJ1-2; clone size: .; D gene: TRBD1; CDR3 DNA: TGTGCCAGCAGTTACTCGACAGGGGATGGCTACACCTTC; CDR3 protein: CASSYSTGDGYTF
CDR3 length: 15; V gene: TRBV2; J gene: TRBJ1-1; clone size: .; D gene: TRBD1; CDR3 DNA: TGTGCCAGCAGTTCACAGGGGGGAGAGAACACTGAAGCTTTCTTT; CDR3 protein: CASSSQGGENTEAFF
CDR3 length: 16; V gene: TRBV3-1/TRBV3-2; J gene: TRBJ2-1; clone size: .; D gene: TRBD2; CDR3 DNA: TGTGCCAGCAGCCAATTGAGAAGCGGGAGGGGGAATGAGCAGTTCTTC; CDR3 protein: CASSQLRSGRGNEQFF
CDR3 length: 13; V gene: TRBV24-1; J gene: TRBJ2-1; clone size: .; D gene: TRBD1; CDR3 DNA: TGTGCCACCACCGGGACAGACTACAATGAGCAGTTCTTC; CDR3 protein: CATTGTDYNEQFF
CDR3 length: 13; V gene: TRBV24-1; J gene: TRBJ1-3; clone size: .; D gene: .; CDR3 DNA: TGTGCCACCAGCTCTGTAAGGGGAAACACCATATATTTT; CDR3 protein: CATSSVRGNTIYF
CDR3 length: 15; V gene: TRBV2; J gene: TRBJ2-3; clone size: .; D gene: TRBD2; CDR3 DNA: TGTGCCAGCCGGCAACTAGCGGGGGGCACAGATACGCAGTATTTT; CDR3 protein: CASRQLAGGTDTQYF
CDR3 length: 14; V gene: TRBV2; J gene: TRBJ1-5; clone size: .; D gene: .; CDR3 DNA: TGTGCCAGCACTACTCTGGGCAGGGGTCAGCCCCAGCATTTT; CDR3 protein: CASTTLGRGQPQHF
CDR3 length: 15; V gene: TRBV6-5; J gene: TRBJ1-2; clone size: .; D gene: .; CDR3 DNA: TGTGCCAGCAGTTACTCCGGGACGGGTAACTATGGCTACACCTTC; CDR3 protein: CASSYSGTGNYGYTF
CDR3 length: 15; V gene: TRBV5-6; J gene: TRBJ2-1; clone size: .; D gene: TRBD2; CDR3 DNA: TGTGCCAGCAGCTCCCGGACTAGCGCTTACAATGAGCAGTTCTTC; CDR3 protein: CASSSRTSAYNEQFF
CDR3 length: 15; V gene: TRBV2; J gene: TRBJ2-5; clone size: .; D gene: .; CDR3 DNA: TGTGCCAGCAGACCCCTGACCGGCAACCAAGAGACCCAGTACTTC; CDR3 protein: CASRPLTGNQETQYF
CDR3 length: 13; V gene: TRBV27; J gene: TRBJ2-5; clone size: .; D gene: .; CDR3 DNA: TGTGCCAGCAGTTTATACCGCCGAGAGACCCAGTACTTC; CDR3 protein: CASSLYRRETQYF
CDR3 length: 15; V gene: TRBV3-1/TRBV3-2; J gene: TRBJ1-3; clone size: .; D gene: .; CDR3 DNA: TGTGCCAGCAGCCAAGAGGGACTCTCTGGAAACACCATATATTTT; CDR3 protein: CASSQEGLSGNTIYF
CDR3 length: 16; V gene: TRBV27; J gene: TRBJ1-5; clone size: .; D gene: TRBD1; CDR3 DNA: TGTGCCAGCAGTTACCTTGGGACAGGTGGCAATCAGCCCCAGCATTTT; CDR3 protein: CASSYLGTGGNQPQHF
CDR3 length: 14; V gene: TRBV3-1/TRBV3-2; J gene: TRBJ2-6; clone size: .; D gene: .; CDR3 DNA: TGTGCCAGCAGCCAGGGGGCTGGGGCCAACGTCCTGACTTTC; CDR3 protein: CASSQGAGANVLTF
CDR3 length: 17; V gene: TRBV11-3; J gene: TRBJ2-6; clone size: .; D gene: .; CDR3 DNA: TGTGCCAGCAGCTTGGGGCAGGGAGACTCTGGGGCCAACGTCCTGACTTTC; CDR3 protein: CASSLGQGDSGANVLTF
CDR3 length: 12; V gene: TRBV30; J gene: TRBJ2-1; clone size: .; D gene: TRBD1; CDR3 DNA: TGTGCCTGGAGCAAGGGGGCGGATGAGCAGTTCTTC; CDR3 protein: CAWSKGADEQFF
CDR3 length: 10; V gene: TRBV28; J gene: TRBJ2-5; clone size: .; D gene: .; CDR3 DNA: TGTGCCAGCAGGGGGGAGACCCAGTACTTC; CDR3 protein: CASRGETQYF
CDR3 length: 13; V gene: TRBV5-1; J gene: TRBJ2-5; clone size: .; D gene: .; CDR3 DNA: TGCGCCAGCAGCCCCCTCCGGCAAGAGACCCAGTACTTC; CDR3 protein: CASSPLRQETQYF